This T cell receptor (beta chain) was documented in a study of blood T cell repertoires in COVID-19. CDR3 size: 16 residues. The trim removed 3 bases at V and 8 bases at J, leaving 11 bases unmatched. Germline CDR1 KGHDR, CDR2 SFDVKD. Some clones are missing from TCRdb's copy, which holds only in-frame ones; the method was immunoSEQ multiplex PCR. The sample has 35,000 to 50,000 clones, about four fifths seen once. Source material: peripheral blood. This chain joins TRBV24-1 and TRBJ2-2; 7 bases match TRBD1. This TCR was recovered from a human donor with acute or convalescent COVID-19. The donor label of this sample is uncertain. The CDR3 region is CATSDPRDPQGGELFF. CDR3 in DNA: TGTGCCACCAGTGATCCCCGGGACCCACAGGGGGGGGAGCTGTTTTTT.